Presented here are 29 T cell receptor beta chains from one specimen sequenced in a study of blood T cell repertoires in COVID-19. Method: immunoSEQ multiplex PCR; TCRdb's copy keeps in-frame clones and lacks some. The sample carries a few hundred thousand clones, 86% recorded once. The sequencing sample was made of peripheral blood. The receptors shown here come from a woman aged 55 to 70 with COVID-19, enrolled during active disease.

This chain uses TRBV9 with TRBJ2-1, with 8 positions matching TRBD1. The CDR3 length is 16 residues. Germline V gives CDR1 SGDLS, CDR2 YYNGEE. V dropped 1 base and J dropped 6; count of bases not matched to a gene: 9. This CDR3 is CASSVSPSTGGNEQFF. CDR3 sequence (DNA): TGTGCCAGCAGCGTAAGCCCCTCCACAGGGGGCAATGAGCAGTTCTTC.

This rearrangement joins TRBV19 to TRBJ1-2; tentative D call: TRBD1 (5 bases). The CDR3 spans 15 residues. Between the trimmed V and J ends, which lost 5 bases and 0 bases, there was a span of 13 bases. Germline CDR1 is LNHDA and CDR2 is SQIVND (reference sequence). For the CDR3, the DNA is TGTGCCAGTAGTCCCTGGGGGGTAGCTAACTATGGCTACACCTTC. It specifies CASSPWGVANYGYTF.

This clone has just one count. This sequence joins TRBV29-1 and TRBJ2-7, with a possible D match to TRBD1 (6 bases). Per the germline V gene, CDR1 is SQVTM and CDR2 is ANQGSEA. CDR3 size: 14 residues. Deletions cut 6 bases from V and 0 bases from J, with 15 bases between. CDR3 amino acids: CSVEDSRLSYEQYF. CDR3 nucleotides: TGCAGCGTGGAGGACAGTCGCCTCTCCTACGAGCAGTACTTC.

The chain links TRBV19 to TRBJ1-2; TRBD1 might be the D (5 bases). CDR3 length: 15 amino acids. The V end lost 5 bases, the J end lost 4 bases, and 17 bases lay between the germline ends. The V gene's germline CDR1 is LNHDA and CDR2 SQIVND (reference sequence). CDR3 residues: CASSPPQGKGYGYTF. In DNA form, the CDR3 reads TGTGCCAGTAGTCCCCCCCAGGGAAAGGGCTATGGCTACACCTTC.

The J gene is TRBJ1-4, the V gene TRBV6-5, with D possibly matching TRBD1 (5 bases). Germline lookup yields CDR1 MNHEY and CDR2 SVGAGI. Deletions cut 6 bases from V and 7 bases from J, with 15 bases between. CDR3 length equals 14 residues. The CDR3 protein is CASRTGWRGEKLFF. Written as DNA, the CDR3 is TGTGCCAGCAGAACAGGCTGGAGGGGTGAAAAACTGTTTTTT.

The chain has TRBV4-1 and TRBJ2-3; 11 nucleotides agree with TRBD2. From germline, CDR1 is MGHRA and CDR2 YSYEKL. This CDR3 comprises 18 residues. V shed 3 bases, J shed 2 bases, and the junction held 10 bases outside the gene matches. For the CDR3, the DNA is TGCGCCAGCAGCCAGGAAGGTCCTAGCGGGGGGAACACAGATACGCAGTATTTT. The encoded protein is CASSQEGPSGGNTDTQYF.

This clone was seen just once. The chain couples TRBV9 to TRBJ1-5; no reliable D call. Germline-derived CDR1 and CDR2 are SGDLS and YYNGEE. Trimming stripped 2 bases from V and 0 bases from J, with 6 bases between. This CDR3 has 14 residues. CDR3 residues: CASSVSGSNQPQHF. In DNA form, the CDR3 reads TGTGCCAGCAGCGTCTCAGGTAGCAATCAGCCCCAGCATTTT.

Comment on this clone: Other DNA sequences in this specimen translate into the identical CDR3. The J gene is TRBJ2-3, the V gene TRBV10-1; possibly TRBD1 for D (6 bases). The germline gives CDR1 WNHNN, CDR2 SYGVQD (reference sequence). This CDR3 is built from 13 residues. Trimming cost V 8 bases and J 1 base, with 10 bases left between them. CDR3 loop: CASSDSRTDTQYF. The CDR3 coding sequence is TGCGCCAGCTCGGACAGTCGCACAGATACGCAGTATTTT.

The V call is TRBV11-2, the J call TRBJ2-5, with 7 nucleotides matching TRBD2. Trimming cost V 4 bases and J 3 bases; bases outside gene matches: 11. The CDR3 is 16 amino acids. Germline V gene lookup returns CDR1 SGHAT and CDR2 FQNNGV. The DNA for the CDR3 is TGTGCCAGCAGCTACCGTGCGGGGGTCTTCAAAGAGACCCAGTACTTC. It yields the protein CASSYRAGVFKETQYF.

V usage is TRBV7-8 and J usage is TRBJ1-2; 8 nucleotides align to TRBD1. The CDR3 consists of 18 residues. The germline CDR1 and CDR2 sequences are SGHVS and FQNEAQ. With V trimmed by 1 base and J by 4 bases, 14 bases remained unmatched. CDR3 nucleotides: TGTGCCAGCAGCTTAGATCGGACAGGGTACTCTCGTCGCTATGGCTACACCTTC. As protein: CASSLDRTGYSRRYGYTF.

This clone was counted only a few times. V usage is TRBV19 and J usage is TRBJ1-3; D is ambiguous. The V and J ends lost 3 bases and 4 bases respectively, with 19 bases between them. The CDR3 has 17 residues. Looked up from germline, CDR1 is LNHDA and CDR2 is SQIVND (reference sequence). CDR3 sequence reads: CASSIKAPTISGNTIYF. CDR3 in DNA: TGTGCCAGTAGTATTAAGGCACCAACTATCTCAGGAAACACCATATATTTT.

The chain couples TRBV27 to TRBJ2-1; D might be TRBD2 (6 bases). V lost 5 bases and J 3 bases, leaving 17 bases between the germline ends. CDR1 and CDR2 from the germline V gene are MNHEY and SMNVEV (reference sequence). The CDR3 is 16 residues long. Here the CDR3 DNA reads TGTGCCAGCAGTATCACTCCGGGACTGGGCTACAATGAGCAGTTCTTC. Translating it yields CASSITPGLGYNEQFF.

Points on this clone: Additional DNA sequences in this sample encode the identical CDR3. The V gene is TRBV9, the J gene TRBJ2-7, with 8 bases lining up with TRBD2. The CDR3 loop spans 15 amino acids. J gave up 0 bases and V 0 bases, and 2 bases lay outside the gene matches. Germline assignment: CDR1 SGDLS and CDR2 YYNGEE. CDR3 bases: TGTGCCAGCAGCGTAGTAGCGGGGAGCTCCTACGAGCAGTACTTC. Translating it yields CASSVVAGSSYEQYF.

The CDR3 DNA sequence: TGTGCCAGCAGCTTATGTAAAGAGACCCAGTACTTC. It encodes CASSLCKETQYF. The chain combines TRBV5-7 with TRBJ2-5; the D is unclear. TRBV5-7 is identified as an open reading frame with a role that is uncertain. This CDR3 spans 12 amino acids. Trimming left V 2 bases short and J 3 bases short, with 5 bases between.

The chain links TRBV19 to TRBJ2-5; D is uncertain. The CDR3 totals 15 residues. The V end was cut by 3 bases, the J end by 1 base, with 12 bases between. Germline V lookup: CDR1 LNHDA, CDR2 SQIVND (reference sequence). The CDR3: CASSIASGFQETQYF. The CDR3 DNA reads TGTGCCAGTAGTATCGCCTCAGGATTCCAAGAGACCCAGTACTTC.

V and J are TRBV7-3 and TRBJ2-6; D is uncertain. CDR1 is SGHTA, CDR2 FQGTGA, per germline. The CDR3 contains 13 residues. Trimming took 2 bases from V and 3 from J, leaving 2 bases between them. The CDR3 nucleotides read TGTGCCAGCAGCTTATATGGGGCCAACGTCCTGACTTTC. Protein sequence: CASSLYGANVLTF.

The chain recombines TRBV9 with TRBJ2-1; possibly TRBD2 for D (5 bases). The V gene lost 0 bases and the J gene lost 7 bases, with 14 bases spanning the gap. From germline, CDR1 is SGDLS and CDR2 YYNGEE. The CDR3 length is 15 residues. The CDR3 spells CASSVDGWGANEQFF. For the CDR3, the DNA is TGTGCCAGCAGCGTAGATGGGTGGGGAGCAAATGAGCAGTTCTTC. The variable domain in full, with the rest retrieved from reference TRBV9 and TRBJ2-1, is DSGVTQTPKHLITATGQRVTLRCSPRSGDLSVYWYQQSLDQGLQFLIQYYNGEERAKGNILERFSAQQFPDLHSELNLSSLELGDSALYFCASSVDGWGANEQFFGPGTRLTVL.

V gene TRBV6-5 combines with J gene TRBJ2-7; D possibly corresponds to TRBD1 (5 bases). The CDR3 consists of 15 residues. Trimming pared 0 bases from V and 6 bases from J, leaving 15 bases between. Germline V gives CDR1 MNHEY, CDR2 SVGAGI. The CDR3: CASSYSAGMRSEQYF. DNA of the CDR3: TGTGCCAGCAGTTACTCGGCAGGGATGAGGTCCGAGCAGTACTTC.

The V gene is TRBV2, the J gene TRBJ2-1, with 9 bases lining up with TRBD2. Trimming cost V 6 bases and J 8 bases; bases outside gene matches: 14. This CDR3 has 16 residues. Germline V gene sequence: CDR1 SNHLY, CDR2 FYNNEI. The CDR3 region is CASRVSAAGGVDEQFF. Written as DNA, the CDR3 is TGTGCCAGCAGGGTCTCGGCAGCGGGGGGCGTCGATGAGCAGTTCTTC. The full variable domain, in which reference TRBV2 and TRBJ2-1 provide the parts outside the CDR3, is EPEVTQTPSHQVTQMGQEVILRCVPISNHLYFYWYRQILGQKVEFLVSFYNNEISEKSEIFDDQFSVERPDGSNFTLKIRSTKLEDSAMYFCASRVSAAGGVDEQFFGPGTRLTVL.

J is TRBJ2-7 and V is TRBV9, with 9 bases fitting TRBD1. The V segment lost 4 bases and the J segment 3 bases; nucleotides outside the gene matches: 2. CDR1 SGDLS and CDR2 YYNGEE come from the germline V gene. This CDR3 spans 13 amino acids. CDR3 nucleotide sequence: TGTGCCAGCAGCACGGGACAGGGCTACGAGCAGTACTTC. Translating gives CASSTGQGYEQYF.

CDR3 DNA: TGTGCCAGCAGCTTAAGACAGGGGCCAAACACCGGGGAGCTGTTTTTT. Encoded protein: CASSLRQGPNTGELFF. The V call is TRBV7-2, the J call TRBJ2-2, with TRBD1 matching over 8 bases. CDR1 is SGHTA and CDR2 is FQGNSA in the germline V gene. Trimming took 2 bases from V and 2 from J; bases not matched to a gene: 4. This CDR3 comprises 16 residues.

The gene calls are TRBV2 and TRBJ1-2, with D hard to call. The germline CDR1 and CDR2 sequences are SNHLY and FYNNEI. The CDR3 spans 13 residues. V was trimmed by 3 bases and J by 5 bases, leaving 10 bases between them. The CDR3 here is CASSEGRRYGYTF. The CDR3, as DNA: TGTGCCAGCAGTGAGGGGAGACGATATGGCTACACCTTC.

The chain joins TRBV19 to TRBJ2-1; D unresolved. Germline assignment: CDR1 LNHDA and CDR2 SQIVND (reference sequence). The CDR3 is 14 amino acids. V was clipped by 4 bases and J by 0 bases, with 7 bases between them. CDR3 amino acids: CASSTSPSYNEQFF. The CDR3 nucleotides are TGTGCCAGTAGTACGTCCCCCTCCTACAATGAGCAGTTCTTC.

V usage is TRBV2 and J usage is TRBJ2-2; 9 bases are a match to TRBD1. This CDR3 comprises 15 residues. Germline V CDR1 and CDR2: SNHLY, FYNNEI. The J segment lost 6 bases and the V segment lost 4 bases, leaving 6 bases of the junction unmatched. CDR3 nucleotides: TGTGCCAGCAGTGGCCGGGACAGGGTTGCCGGGGAGCTGTTTTTT. Translation: CASSGRDRVAGELFF.

This clone turned up a few times. The chain recombines TRBV7-2 with TRBJ2-5; 8 bases align to TRBD1. V shed 5 bases and J 7 bases; nucleotides not matched to a gene: 12. Germline V lookup: CDR1 SGHTA, CDR2 FQGNSA. The CDR3 is 15 amino acids. As DNA, the CDR3 is TGTGCCAGCAGCCCCTACTCCGGGACAGGTGGGACCCAGTACTTC. This codes for CASSPYSGTGGTQYF.

The chain links TRBV6-5 to TRBJ1-1; 8 bases are shared with TRBD1. CDR1 is MNHEY, CDR2 SVGAGI, per germline. Unmatched junction bases numbered 7, after V lost 8 bases and J lost 5 bases. This CDR3 contains 13 residues. In DNA form, the CDR3 reads TGTGCCAGCCGGGACAGGCCGTGGACTGAAGCTTTCTTT. It codes for CASRDRPWTEAFF.

The genes are TRBV7-3 and TRBJ2-2; possibly TRBD2 for D (5 bases). Trimming cost V 1 base and J 0 bases, with 9 bases left between them. Germline V lookup: CDR1 SGHTA, CDR2 FQGTGA. The CDR3 covers 16 residues. The CDR3 DNA follows: TGTGCCAGCAGCTTAAGTTCGGGGACGAACACCGGGGAGCTGTTTTTT. Translating it yields CASSLSSGTNTGELFF. The complete variable domain, with remaining parts taken from reference TRBV7-3 and TRBJ2-2, reads GAGVSQTPSNKVTEKGKYVELRCDPISGHTALYWYRQSLGQGPEFLIYFQGTGAADDSGLPNDRFFAVRPEGSVSTLKIQRTERGDSAVYLCASSLSSGTNTGELFFGEGSRLTVL.

The rearrangement links TRBV5-5 to TRBJ2-4, with D uncertain. Germline V gives CDR1 SGHKS, CDR2 YYEKEE (reference sequence). Between the trimmed V and J ends, which lost 0 bases and 0 bases, there was a span of 13 bases. The CDR3 sequence is 17 residues long. CDR3 DNA: TGTGCCAGCAGCTTGGCCTTCCAGGTGATAGCCAAAAACATTCAGTACTTC. Amino acid sequence: CASSLAFQVIAKNIQYF. Full variable domain (outside the CDR3, taken from reference TRBV5-5 and TRBJ2-4): DAGVTQSPTHLIKTRGQQVTLRCSPISGHKSVSWYQQVLGQGPQFIFQYYEKEERGRGNFPDRFSARQFPNYSSELNVNALLLGDSALYLCASSLAFQVIAKNIQYFGAGTRLSVL.

The V call is TRBV18, the J call TRBJ1-2, with 9 bases lining up with TRBD1. Trimming removed 0 bases from V and 5 bases from J; junction bases left unmatched: 4. This CDR3 contains 15 residues. Germline CDR1 is KGHSH and CDR2 is LQKENI. This CDR3 is CASSPPPDRGYGYTF. The CDR3 bases are TGTGCCAGCTCACCACCGCCAGACAGGGGGTATGGCTACACCTTC.